The clone carrying this TCR beta chain appeared a few times. Individuals selected for sequencing had exhibited CD8+CD57+ cell expansion on flow cytometry. Severe acquired aplastic anemia was diagnosed in all patients. Researchers used genomic DNA as the template to profile TCR beta VDJ and CDR3. TCRdb re-called the reads through MiXCR, storing one row per CDR3 protein. The sample shows approximately 300,000 distinct CDR3 sequences, approximately 58% of them seen only once. These data belong to a study of CD8+CD57+ T cells in acquired aplastic anemia. Study-level background: DNA from sorted CD4+ and CD8+ cells averaged around 3 ug.

V lost 0 bases and J 0 bases, leaving 2 bases between the germline ends. The CDR3 extends over 12 amino acids. Looked up from germline, CDR1 is DFQATT and CDR2 is SNEGSKA (reference sequence). V usage is TRBV20-1 and J usage is TRBJ2-5; no firm D call. Sequencing was performed on sorted CD4+, CD8+, or CD8+CD57+ T cells (not recorded which) from PBMCs. The source of this sequence is a human donor with aplastic anemia. The CDR3 DNA reads TGCAGTGCTAGAGAAGACCAAGAGACCCAGTACTTC. Translation gives CSAREDQETQYF.